This T cell receptor (beta chain) was retrieved from a study of PD-1 blockade in mismatch repair-deficient tumors. Notes on this clone: Its target is not known.

The method was immunoSEQ multiplex PCR; TCRdb's version includes in-frame clones alone and lacks a portion of them. Here the sample spans roughly 14,000 clones, approximately 81% being singletons. Documented time point: roughly ten-day in vitro stimulation with candidate neoantigen peptide 4. An approximately 11-day in vitro culture was run per each of about seven reactive peptides. This CDR3 region has 12 residues. J gave up 5 bases and V 8 bases, and 6 bases lay outside the gene matches. The germline V gene encodes CDR1 MDHEN and CDR2 SYDVKM. This TCR was sampled from an adult with mismatch repair-deficient cancer. V gene TRBV28 combines with J gene TRBJ2-7; TRBD2 aligns across 7 bases. The material was cells cultured in vitro, obtained from a patient treated with pembrolizumab. CDR3 DNA: TGTGCCAGCTTTTCCCGGGGGGACGAGCAGTACTTC. Its protein is CASFSRGDEQYF.